This T cell receptor beta chain was identified in a study of blood T cell repertoires in COVID-19. Study-level information: Acute and convalescent COVID-19 specimens originated in the United States, Italy and Spain. PBMCs, B-cell-depleted T cells, or T cells provided the cDNA or gDNA that made up the material.

Germline CDR1 and CDR2: MNHEY and SMNVEV (reference sequence). Losses at the gene ends were 5 bases for V and 2 bases for J; bases not matched to a gene: 16. The CDR3 is 18 residues long. Original processing methods: It was from reference gene primer amplification that nucleated cell counts were estimated. The method was immunoSEQ multiplex PCR; TCRdb's version includes in-frame clones alone and lacks a portion of them. D and trimming come from the DNA, and the V and J calls and clone size come from that table. The sample has about 11,000 clones, over 70% seen once; the top ten hold around 4.4%. Sequenced: peripheral blood. The sequence was collected from a human donor in a cohort sampled during active COVID-19. The genes are TRBV27 and TRBJ2-7, with 9 bases that match TRBD1. The CDR3 here is CASSRTGTGSMVPYEQYF. The CDR3 DNA reads as TGTGCCAGCAGTCGCACCGGGACAGGGAGTATGGTCCCCTACGAGCAGTACTTC.